This T cell receptor (beta chain) is from a study of shared clonotypes between healthy human individuals. Per germline, CDR1 ENHRY and CDR2 SYGVKD. The CDR3 runs 14 residues. V was shortened by 3 bases and J by 3 bases, with 11 bases between the two germline ends. Clones were sequenced by immunoSEQ multiplex PCR, and TCRdb holds only the in-frame ones, with some missing. This table has about 2 million clones, 90% to 95% appearing once. The material sequenced was naive CD4+ T cells sorted from blood. Subset reported: CD45RA+ positively selected. This TCR was recovered from a man younger than 30 in good health. The rearrangement links TRBV10-3 to TRBJ1-1; no firm D call. CDR3 nucleotides: TGTGCCATCAGTGATTACTCGTCATACACTGAAGCTTTCTTT. Translated: CAISDYSSYTEAFF.